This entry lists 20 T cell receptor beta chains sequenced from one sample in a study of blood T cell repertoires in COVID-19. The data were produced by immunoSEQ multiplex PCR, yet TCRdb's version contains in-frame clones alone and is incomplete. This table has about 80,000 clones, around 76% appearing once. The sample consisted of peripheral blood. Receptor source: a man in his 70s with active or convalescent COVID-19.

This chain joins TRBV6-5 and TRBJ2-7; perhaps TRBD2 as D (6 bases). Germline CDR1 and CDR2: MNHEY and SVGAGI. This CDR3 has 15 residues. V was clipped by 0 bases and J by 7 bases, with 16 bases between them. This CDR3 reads CASSYSGGRRGEQYF. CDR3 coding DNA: TGTGCCAGCAGTTACTCAGGAGGGCGTCGAGGGGAGCAGTACTTC.

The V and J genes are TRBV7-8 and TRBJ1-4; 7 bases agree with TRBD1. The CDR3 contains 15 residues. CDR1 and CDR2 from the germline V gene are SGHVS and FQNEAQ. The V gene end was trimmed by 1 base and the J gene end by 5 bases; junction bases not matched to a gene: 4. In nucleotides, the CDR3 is TGTGCCAGCAGCTTAGTAGCCAGGGGGAATGAAAAACTGTTTTTT. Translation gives CASSLVARGNEKLFF.

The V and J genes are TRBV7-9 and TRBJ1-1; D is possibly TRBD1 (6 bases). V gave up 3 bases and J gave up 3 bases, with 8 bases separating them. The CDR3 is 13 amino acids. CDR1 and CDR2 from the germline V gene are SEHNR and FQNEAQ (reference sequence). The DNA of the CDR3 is TGTGCCAGCAGCTTCGAGGGGGACACTGAAGCTTTCTTT. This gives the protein CASSFEGDTEAFF.

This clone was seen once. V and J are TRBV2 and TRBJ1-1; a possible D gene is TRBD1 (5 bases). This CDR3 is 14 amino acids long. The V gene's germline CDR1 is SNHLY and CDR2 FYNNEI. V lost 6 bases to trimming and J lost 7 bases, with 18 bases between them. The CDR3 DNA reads TGTGCCAGCAGCGGGAGGGGCTTCCTAGATGAAGCTTTCTTT. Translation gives CASSGRGFLDEAFF.

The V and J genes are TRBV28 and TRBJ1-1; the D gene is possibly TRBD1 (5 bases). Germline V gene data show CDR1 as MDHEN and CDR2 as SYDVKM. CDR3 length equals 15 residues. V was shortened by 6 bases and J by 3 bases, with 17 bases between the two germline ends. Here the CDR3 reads CASSPPDSGDTEAFF. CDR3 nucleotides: TGTGCCAGCAGCCCCCCGGACTCGGGGGACACTGAAGCTTTCTTT.

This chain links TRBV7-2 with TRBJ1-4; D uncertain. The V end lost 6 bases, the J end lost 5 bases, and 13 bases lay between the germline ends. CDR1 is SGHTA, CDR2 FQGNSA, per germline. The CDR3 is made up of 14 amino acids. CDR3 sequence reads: CASRPGGLNEKLFF. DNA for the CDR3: TGTGCCAGCAGGCCGGGAGGGTTAAATGAAAAACTGTTTTTT.

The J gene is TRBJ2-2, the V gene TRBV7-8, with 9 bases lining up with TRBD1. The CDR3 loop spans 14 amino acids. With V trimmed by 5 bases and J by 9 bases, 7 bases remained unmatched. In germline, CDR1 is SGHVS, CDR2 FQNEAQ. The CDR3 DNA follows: TGTGCCAGCAGCCCCCGGACAGGGGCTCGGGAGCTGTTTTTT. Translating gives CASSPRTGARELFF.

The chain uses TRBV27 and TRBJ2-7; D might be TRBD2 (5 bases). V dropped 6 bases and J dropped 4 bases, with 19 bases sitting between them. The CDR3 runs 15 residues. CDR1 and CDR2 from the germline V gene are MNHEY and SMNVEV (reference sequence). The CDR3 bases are TGTGCCAGCAGACTAGGTCAAACGTCCGTGTACGAGCAGTACTTC. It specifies CASRLGQTSVYEQYF.

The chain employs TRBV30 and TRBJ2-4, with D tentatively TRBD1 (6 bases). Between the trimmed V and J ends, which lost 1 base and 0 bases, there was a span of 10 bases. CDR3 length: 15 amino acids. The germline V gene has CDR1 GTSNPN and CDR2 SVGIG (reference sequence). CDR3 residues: CAWSGGPLAKNIQYF. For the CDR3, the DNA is TGTGCCTGGAGTGGGGGGCCTCTAGCCAAAAACATTCAGTACTTC. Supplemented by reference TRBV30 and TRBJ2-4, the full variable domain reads SQTIHQWPATLVQPVGSPLSLECTVEGTSNPNLYWYRQAAGRGLQLLFYSVGIGQISSEVPQNLSASRPQDRQFILSSKKLLLSDSGFYLCAWSGGPLAKNIQYFGAGTRLSVL.

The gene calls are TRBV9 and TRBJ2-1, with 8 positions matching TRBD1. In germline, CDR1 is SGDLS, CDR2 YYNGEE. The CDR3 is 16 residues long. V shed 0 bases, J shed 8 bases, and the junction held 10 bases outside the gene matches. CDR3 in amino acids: CASSVAEGDRHDEQFF. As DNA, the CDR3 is TGTGCCAGCAGCGTAGCTGAGGGGGACAGGCACGATGAGCAGTTCTTC.

CDR3 in DNA: TGTGCCAGTAGGCCAACCGGGGTGTTTTTT. Its protein product is CASRPTGVFF. The chain carries TRBV19 and TRBJ1-4; D not resolved. The CDR3 is made up of 10 amino acids. V lost 6 bases, J lost 15 bases, and 11 bases lay in between. Germline-derived CDR1 and CDR2 are LNHDA and SQIVND (reference sequence).

The CDR3 bases are TGTGCCAGCATGGGACAGAACGTACGGGAGCAGTACTTC. Translated, it gives CASMGQNVREQYF. The gene calls are TRBV2 and TRBJ2-7, with TRBD1 identical over 7 bases. This CDR3 spans 13 amino acids. The junction had 10 bases not matched to a gene; V was cut back by 7 bases and J by 7 bases. The germline CDR1 and CDR2 sequences are SNHLY and FYNNEI.

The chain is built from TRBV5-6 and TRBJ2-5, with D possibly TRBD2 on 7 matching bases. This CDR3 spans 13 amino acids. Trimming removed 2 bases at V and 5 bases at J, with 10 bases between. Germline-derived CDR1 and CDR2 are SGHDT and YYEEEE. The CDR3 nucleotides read TGTGCCAGCAGCTTCGGGGGGCTGGAGACCCAGTACTTC. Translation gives CASSFGGLETQYF.

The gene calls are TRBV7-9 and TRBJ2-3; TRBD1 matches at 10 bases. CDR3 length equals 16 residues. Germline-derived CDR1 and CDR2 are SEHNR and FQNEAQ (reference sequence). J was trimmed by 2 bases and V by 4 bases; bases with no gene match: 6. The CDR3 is CASSSVGTGVTDTQYF. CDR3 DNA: TGTGCCAGCAGCTCGGTCGGGACAGGGGTCACAGATACGCAGTATTTT. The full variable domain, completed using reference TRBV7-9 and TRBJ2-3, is DTGVSQNPRHKITKRGQNVTFRCDPISEHNRLYWYRQTLGQGPEFLTYFQNEAQLEKSRLLSDRFSAERPKGSFSTLEIQRTEQGDSAMYLCASSSVGTGVTDTQYFGPGTRLTVL.

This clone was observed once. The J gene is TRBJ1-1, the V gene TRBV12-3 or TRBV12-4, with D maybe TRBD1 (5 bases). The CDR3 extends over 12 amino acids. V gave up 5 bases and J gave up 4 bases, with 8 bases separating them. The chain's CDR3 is CASSQDITEAFF. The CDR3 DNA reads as TGTGCCAGCAGTCAGGACATCACTGAAGCTTTCTTT.

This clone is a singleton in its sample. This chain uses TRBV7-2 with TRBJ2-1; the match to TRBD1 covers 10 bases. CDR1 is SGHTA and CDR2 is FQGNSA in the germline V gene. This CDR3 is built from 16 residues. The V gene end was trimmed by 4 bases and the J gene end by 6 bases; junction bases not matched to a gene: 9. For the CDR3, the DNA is TGTGCCAGCAGCTCGGGACAGGGGTCATACATCAATGAGCAGTTCTTC. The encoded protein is CASSSGQGSYINEQFF.

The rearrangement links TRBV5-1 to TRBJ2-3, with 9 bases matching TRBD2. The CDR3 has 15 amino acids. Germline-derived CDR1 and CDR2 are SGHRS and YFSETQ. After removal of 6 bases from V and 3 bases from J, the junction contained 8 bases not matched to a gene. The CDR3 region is CASKVLAGWTDTQYF. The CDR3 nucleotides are TGCGCCAGCAAGGTTCTAGCGGGGTGGACAGATACGCAGTATTTT.

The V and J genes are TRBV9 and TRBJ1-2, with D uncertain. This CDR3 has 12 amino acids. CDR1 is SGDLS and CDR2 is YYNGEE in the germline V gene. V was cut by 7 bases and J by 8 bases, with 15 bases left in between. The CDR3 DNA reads TGTGCCAGCGGTGCGGAGGAAAAGGGCTACACCTTC. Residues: CASGAEEKGYTF.

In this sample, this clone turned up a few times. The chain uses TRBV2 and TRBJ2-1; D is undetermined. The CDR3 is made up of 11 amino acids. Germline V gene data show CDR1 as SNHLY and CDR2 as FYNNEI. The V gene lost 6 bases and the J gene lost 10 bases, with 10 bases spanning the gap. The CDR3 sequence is CASSLAVEQFF. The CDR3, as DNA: TGTGCCAGCAGCTTAGCAGTAGAGCAGTTCTTC. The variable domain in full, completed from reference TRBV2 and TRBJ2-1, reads EPEVTQTPSHQVTQMGQEVILRCVPISNHLYFYWYRQILGQKVEFLVSFYNNEISEKSEIFDDQFSVERPDGSNFTLKIRSTKLEDSAMYFCASSLAVEQFFGPGTRLTVL.

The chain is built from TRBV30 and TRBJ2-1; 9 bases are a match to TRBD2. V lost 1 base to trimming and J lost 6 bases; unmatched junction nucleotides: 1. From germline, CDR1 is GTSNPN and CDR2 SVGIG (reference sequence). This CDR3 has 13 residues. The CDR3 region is CAWSALAGNEQFF. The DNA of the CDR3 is TGTGCCTGGAGTGCACTAGCGGGCAATGAGCAGTTCTTC.